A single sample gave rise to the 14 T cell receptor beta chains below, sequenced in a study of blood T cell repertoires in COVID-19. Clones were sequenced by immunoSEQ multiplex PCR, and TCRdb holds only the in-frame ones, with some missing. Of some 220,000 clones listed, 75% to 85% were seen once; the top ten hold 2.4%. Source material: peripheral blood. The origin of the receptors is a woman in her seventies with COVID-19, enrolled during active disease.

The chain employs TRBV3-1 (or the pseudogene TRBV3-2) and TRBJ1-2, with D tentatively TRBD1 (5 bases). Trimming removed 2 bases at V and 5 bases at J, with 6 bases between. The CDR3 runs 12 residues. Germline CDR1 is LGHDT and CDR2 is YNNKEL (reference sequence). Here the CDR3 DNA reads TGTGCCAGCAGCCAACCAGGGTATGGCTACACCTTC. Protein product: CASSQPGYGYTF.

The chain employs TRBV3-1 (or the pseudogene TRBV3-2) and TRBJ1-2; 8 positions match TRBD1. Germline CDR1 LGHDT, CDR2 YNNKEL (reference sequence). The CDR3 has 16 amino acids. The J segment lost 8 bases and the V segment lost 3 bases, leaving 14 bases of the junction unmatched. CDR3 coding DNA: TGTGCCAGCAGCCACGAGGTGAGACAGGGGAAGGGCGGCTACACCTTC. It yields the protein CASSHEVRQGKGGYTF.

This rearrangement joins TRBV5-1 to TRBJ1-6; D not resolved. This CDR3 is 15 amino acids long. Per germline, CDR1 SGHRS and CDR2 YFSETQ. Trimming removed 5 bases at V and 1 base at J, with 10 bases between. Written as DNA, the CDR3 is TGCGCCAGCAGACGTACAGAGTCCTATAATTCACCCCTCCACTTT. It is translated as CASRRTESYNSPLHF.

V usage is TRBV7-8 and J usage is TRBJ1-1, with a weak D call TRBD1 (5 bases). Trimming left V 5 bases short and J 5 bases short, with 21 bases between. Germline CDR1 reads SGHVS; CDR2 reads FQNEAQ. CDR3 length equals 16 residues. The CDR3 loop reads CASSQRAGIGLTEAFF. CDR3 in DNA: TGTGCCAGCAGCCAGCGGGCAGGGATTGGTTTAACTGAAGCTTTCTTT.

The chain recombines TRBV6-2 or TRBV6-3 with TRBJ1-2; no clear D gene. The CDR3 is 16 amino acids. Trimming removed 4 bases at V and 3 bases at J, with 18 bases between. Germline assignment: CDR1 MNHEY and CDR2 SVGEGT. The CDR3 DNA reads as TGTGCCAGCAGTTTGAGGGAACCCCCAGGTCACTATGGCTACACCTTC. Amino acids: CASSLREPPGHYGYTF.

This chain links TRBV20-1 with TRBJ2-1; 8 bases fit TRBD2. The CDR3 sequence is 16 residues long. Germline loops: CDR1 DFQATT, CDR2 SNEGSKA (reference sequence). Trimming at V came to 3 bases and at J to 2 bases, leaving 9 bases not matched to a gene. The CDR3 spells CSASSASGSTYNEQFF. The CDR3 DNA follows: TGCAGTGCTAGTTCGGCTAGCGGGTCAACCTACAATGAGCAGTTCTTC.

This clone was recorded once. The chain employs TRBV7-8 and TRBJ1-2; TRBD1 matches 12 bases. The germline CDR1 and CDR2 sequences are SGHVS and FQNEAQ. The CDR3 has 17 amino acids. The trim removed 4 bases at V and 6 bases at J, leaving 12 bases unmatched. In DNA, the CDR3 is TGTGCCAGCAGCTACGAACTACGGGACAGGGGGCGCGATGGCTACACCTTC. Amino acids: CASSYELRDRGRDGYTF.

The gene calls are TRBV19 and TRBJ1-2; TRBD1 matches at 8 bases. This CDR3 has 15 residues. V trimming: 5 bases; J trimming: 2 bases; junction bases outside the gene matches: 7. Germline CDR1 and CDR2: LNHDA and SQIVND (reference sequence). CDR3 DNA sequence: TGTGCCAGTAGTTGGGGGCAGGGGGCAAACTATGGCTACACCTTC. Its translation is CASSWGQGANYGYTF.

The CDR3 DNA reads as TGTGCCATCAGCGTCAGGGTCTGGGATTCACCCCTCCACTTT. It is translated as CAISVRVWDSPLHF. This chain connects TRBV10-3 to TRBJ1-6; D is perhaps TRBD1 (5 bases). V gave up 6 bases and J gave up 8 bases, with 14 bases separating them. CDR3 length: 14 residues. Germline V lookup: CDR1 ENHRY, CDR2 SYGVKD.

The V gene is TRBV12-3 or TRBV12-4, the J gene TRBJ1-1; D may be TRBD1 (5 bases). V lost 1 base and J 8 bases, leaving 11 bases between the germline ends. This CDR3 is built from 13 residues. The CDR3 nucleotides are TGTGCCAGCAGTTTAGGTTCTGGGGGGGAAGCTTTCTTT. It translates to CASSLGSGGEAFF.

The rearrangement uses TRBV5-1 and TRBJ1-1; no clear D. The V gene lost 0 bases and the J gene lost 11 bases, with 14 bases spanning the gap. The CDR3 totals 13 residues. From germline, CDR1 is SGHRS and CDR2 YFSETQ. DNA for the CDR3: TGCGCCAGCAGCTTGGCCAGCGGGCAGGAGGCTTTCTTT. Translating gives CASSLASGQEAFF.

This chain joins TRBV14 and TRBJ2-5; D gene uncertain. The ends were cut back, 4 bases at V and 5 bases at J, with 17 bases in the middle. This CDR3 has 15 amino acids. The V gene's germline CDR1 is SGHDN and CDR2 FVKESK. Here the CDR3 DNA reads TGTGCCAGCAGCCCAGAGACACGTTCGTCGGAGACCCAGTACTTC. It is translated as CASSPETRSSETQYF.

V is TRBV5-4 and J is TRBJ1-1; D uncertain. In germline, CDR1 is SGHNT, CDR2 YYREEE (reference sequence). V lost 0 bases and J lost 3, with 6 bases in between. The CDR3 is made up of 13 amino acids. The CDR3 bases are TGTGCCAGCAGCTTGGTTCGGGACACTGAAGCTTTCTTT. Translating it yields CASSLVRDTEAFF. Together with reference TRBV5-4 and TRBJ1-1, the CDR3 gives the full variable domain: ETGVTQSPTHLIKTRGQQVTLRCSSQSGHNTVSWYQQALGQGPQFIFQYYREEENGRGNFPPRFSGLQFPNYSSELNVNALELDDSALYLCASSLVRDTEAFFGQGTRLTVV.

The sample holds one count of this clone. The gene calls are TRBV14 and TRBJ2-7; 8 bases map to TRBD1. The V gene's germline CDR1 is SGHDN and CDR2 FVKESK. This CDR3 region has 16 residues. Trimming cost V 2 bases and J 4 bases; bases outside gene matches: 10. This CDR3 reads CASSQRVGTGLYEQYF. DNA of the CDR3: TGTGCCAGCAGCCAACGAGTCGGGACAGGACTATACGAGCAGTACTTC.